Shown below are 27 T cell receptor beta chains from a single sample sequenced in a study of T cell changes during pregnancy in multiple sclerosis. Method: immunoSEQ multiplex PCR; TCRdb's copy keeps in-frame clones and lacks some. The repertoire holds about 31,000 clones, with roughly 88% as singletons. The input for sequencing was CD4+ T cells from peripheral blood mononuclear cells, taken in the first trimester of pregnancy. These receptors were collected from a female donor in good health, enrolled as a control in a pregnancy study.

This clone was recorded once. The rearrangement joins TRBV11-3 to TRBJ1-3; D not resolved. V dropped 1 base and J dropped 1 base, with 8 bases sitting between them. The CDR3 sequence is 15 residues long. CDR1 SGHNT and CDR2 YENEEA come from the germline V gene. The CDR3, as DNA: TGTGCCAGCAGCTTAGGCTCGGGGTCTGGAAACACCATATATTTT. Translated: CASSLGSGSGNTIYF.

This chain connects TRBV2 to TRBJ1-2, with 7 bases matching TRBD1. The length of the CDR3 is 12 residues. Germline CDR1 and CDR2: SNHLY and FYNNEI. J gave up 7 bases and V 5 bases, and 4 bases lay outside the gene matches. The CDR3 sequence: CASSSYRGGYTF. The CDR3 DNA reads TGTGCCAGCAGTTCATACAGGGGTGGCTACACCTTC.

The CDR3 bases are TGTGCCAGCAGCTTAGCGTCAAGAGGGAACACCATATATTTT. Amino acids: CASSLASRGNTIYF. This chain uses TRBV7-9 with TRBJ1-3; D call uncertain. This CDR3 is built from 14 residues. The ends were cut back, 0 bases at V and 7 bases at J, with 10 bases in the middle. Germline CDR1 SEHNR, CDR2 FQNEAQ (reference sequence).

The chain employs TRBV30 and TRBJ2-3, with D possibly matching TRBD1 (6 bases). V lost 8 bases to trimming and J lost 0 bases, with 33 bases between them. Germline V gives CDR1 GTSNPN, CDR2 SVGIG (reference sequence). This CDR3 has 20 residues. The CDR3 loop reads CAANKEGSTIGTSSTDTQYF. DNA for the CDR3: TGTGCCGCTAATAAAGAGGGGTCGACGATTGGGACATCTAGCACAGATACGCAGTATTTT.

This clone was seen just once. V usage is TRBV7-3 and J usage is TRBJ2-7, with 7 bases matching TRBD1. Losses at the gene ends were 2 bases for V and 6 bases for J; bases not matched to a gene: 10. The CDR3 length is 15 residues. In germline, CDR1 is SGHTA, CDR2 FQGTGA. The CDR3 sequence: CASSLRDSPIGEQYF. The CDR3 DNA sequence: TGTGCCAGCAGCTTACGGGACAGTCCTATAGGCGAGCAGTACTTC.

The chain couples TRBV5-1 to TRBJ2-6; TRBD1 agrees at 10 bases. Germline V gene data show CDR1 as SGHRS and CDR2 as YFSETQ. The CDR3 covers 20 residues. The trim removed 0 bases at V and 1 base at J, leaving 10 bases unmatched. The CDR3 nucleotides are TGCGCCAGCAGCTTGGAACCGGGACAGGGGTCGGGATCTGGGGCCAACGTCCTGACTTTC. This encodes CASSLEPGQGSGSGANVLTF.

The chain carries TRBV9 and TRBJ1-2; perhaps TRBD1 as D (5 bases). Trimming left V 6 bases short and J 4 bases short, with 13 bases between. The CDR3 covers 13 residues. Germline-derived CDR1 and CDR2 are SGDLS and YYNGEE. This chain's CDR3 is CASNQGSVYGYTF. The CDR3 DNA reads TGTGCCAGCAATCAGGGCTCGGTCTATGGCTACACCTTC.

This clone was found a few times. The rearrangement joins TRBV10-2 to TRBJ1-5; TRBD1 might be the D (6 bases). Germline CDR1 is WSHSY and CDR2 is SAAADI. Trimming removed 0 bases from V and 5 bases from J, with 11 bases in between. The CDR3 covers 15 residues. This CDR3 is CASSESGGRDQPQHF. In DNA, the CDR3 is TGCGCCAGCAGTGAGTCAGGGGGTCGAGATCAGCCCCAGCATTTT.

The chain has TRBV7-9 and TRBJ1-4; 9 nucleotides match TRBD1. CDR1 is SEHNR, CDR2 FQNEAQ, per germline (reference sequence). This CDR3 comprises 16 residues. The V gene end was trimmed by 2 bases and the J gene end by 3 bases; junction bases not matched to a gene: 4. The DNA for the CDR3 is TGTGCCAGCAGCTTATTCGGGGACAGGGCTAATGAAAAACTGTTTTTT. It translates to CASSLFGDRANEKLFF.

Here the CDR3 DNA reads TGTGCCAGCTACGGAGGGGATCCGTCCTACGAGCAGTACTTC. Amino acid sequence: CASYGGDPSYEQYF. The J gene is TRBJ2-7, the V gene TRBV2, with a weak D call TRBD2 (6 bases). This CDR3 region has 14 residues. Per the germline V gene, CDR1 is SNHLY and CDR2 is FYNNEI. Trimming cost V 8 bases and J 1 base, with 15 bases left between them.

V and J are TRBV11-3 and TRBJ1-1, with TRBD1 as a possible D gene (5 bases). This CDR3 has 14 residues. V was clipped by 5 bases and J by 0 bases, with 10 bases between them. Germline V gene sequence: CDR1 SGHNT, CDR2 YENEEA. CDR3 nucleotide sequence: TGTGCCAGCAGCCGCGGGACCCTGAACACTGAAGCTTTCTTT. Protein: CASSRGTLNTEAFF.

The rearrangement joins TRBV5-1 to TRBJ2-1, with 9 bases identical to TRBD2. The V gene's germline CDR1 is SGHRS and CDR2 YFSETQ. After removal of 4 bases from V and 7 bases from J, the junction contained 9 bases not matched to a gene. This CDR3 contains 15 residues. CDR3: CASSAFSGGTNEQFF. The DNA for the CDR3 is TGCGCCAGCAGCGCGTTCAGCGGGGGGACTAATGAGCAGTTCTTC.

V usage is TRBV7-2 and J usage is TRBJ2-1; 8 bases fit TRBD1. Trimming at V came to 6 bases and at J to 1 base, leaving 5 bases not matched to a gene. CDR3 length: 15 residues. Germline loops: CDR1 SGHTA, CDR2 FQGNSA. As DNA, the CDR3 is TGTGCCAGCAGTCAGGGACAGGCGTCCTACAATGAGCAGTTCTTC. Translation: CASSQGQASYNEQFF.

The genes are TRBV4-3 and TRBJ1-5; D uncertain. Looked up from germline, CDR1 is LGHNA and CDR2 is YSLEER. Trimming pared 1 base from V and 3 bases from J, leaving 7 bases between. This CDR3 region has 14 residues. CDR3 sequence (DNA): TGCGCCAGCAGCCAAGTTTCCAACAATCAGCCCCAGCATTTT. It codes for CASSQVSNNQPQHF.

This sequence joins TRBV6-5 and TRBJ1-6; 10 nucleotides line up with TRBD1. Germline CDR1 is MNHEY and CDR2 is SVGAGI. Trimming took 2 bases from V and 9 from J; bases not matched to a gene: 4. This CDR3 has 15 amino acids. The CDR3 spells CASSYATGGSSPLHF. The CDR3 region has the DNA TGTGCCAGCAGTTACGCGACAGGGGGCTCTTCACCCCTCCACTTT.

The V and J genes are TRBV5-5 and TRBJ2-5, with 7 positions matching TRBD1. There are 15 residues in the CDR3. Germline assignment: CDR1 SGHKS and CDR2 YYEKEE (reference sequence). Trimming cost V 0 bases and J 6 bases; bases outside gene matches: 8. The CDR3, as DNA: TGTGCCAGCAGCTTGGCCCAAGGGGGCACAAAGACCCAGTACTTC. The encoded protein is CASSLAQGGTKTQYF.

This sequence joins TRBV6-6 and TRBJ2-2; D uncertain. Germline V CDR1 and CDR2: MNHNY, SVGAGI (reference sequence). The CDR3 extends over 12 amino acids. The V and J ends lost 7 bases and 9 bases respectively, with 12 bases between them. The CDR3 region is CASTPVPRELFF. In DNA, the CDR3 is TGTGCCAGCACCCCGGTGCCCAGGGAGCTGTTTTTT.

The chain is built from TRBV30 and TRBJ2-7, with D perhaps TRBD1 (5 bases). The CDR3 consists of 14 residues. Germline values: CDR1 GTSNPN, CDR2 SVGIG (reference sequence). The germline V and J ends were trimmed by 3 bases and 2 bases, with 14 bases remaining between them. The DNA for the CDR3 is TGTGCCTGGAGCCTGGGGCAGGGCCCCTACGAGCAGTACTTC. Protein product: CAWSLGQGPYEQYF.

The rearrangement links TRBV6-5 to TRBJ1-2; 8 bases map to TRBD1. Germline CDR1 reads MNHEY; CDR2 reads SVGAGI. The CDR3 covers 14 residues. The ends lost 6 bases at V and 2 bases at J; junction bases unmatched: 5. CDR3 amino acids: CASRRTGLNYGYTF. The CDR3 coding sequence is TGTGCCAGCAGAAGGACAGGGCTCAACTATGGCTACACCTTC.

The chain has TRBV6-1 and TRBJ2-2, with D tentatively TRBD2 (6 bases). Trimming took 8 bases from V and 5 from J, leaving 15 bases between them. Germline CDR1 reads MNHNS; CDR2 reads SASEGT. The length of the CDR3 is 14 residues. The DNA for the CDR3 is TGTGCCAGCCGCCTCGCAGGGAGGACCGGGGAGCTGTTTTTT. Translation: CASRLAGRTGELFF.

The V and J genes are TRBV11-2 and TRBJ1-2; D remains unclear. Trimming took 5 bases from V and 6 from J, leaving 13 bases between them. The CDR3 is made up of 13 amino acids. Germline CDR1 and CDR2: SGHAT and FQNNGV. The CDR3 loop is CASSRGSVDGYTF. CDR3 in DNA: TGTGCCAGCAGCCGAGGAAGCGTGGATGGCTACACCTTC.

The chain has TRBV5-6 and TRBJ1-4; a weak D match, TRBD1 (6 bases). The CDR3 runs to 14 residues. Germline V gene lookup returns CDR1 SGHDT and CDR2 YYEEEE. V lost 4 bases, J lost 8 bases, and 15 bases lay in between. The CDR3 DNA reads TGTGCCAGCAGCGAGGGGGACGTAGAAGAAAAACTGTTTTTT. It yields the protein CASSEGDVEEKLFF.

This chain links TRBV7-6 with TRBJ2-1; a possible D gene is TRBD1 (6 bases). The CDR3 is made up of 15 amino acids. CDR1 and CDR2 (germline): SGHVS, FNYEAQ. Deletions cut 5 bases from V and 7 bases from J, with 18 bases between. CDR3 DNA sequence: TGTGCCAGCAGCAGGGCCAGGGGCGTGGGAAATGAGCAGTTCTTC. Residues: CASSRARGVGNEQFF. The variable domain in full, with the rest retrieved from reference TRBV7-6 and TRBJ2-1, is GAGVSQSPRYKVTKRGQDVALRCDPISGHVSLYWYRQALGQGPEFLTYFNYEAQQDKSGLPNDRFSAERPEGSISTLTIQRTEQRDSAMYRCASSRARGVGNEQFFGPGTRLTVL.

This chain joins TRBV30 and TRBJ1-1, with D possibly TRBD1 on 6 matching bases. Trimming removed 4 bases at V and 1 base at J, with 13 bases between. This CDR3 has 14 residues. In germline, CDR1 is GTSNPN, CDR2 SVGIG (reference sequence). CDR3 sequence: CAWKPGTQNTEAFF. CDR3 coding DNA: TGTGCCTGGAAACCTGGGACACAGAACACTGAAGCTTTCTTT.

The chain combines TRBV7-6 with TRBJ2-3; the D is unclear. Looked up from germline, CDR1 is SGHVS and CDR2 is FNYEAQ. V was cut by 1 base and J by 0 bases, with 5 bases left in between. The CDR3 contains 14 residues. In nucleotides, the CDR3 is TGTGCCAGCAGCTTAGGGGCTAGCACAGATACGCAGTATTTT. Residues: CASSLGASTDTQYF.

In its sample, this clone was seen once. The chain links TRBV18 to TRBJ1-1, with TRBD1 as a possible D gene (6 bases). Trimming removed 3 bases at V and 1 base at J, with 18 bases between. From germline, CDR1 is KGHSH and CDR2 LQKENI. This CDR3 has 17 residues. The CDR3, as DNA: TGTGCCAGCTCACCTTCCGGGACACCCCCCTCGAACACTGAAGCTTTCTTT. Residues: CASSPSGTPPSNTEAFF.

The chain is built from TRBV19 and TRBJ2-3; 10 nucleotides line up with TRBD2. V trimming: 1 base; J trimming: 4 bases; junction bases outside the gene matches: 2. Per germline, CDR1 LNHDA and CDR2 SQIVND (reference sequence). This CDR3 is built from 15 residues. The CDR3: CASSIGSGGPDTQYF. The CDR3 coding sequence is TGTGCCAGTAGTATAGGTAGCGGGGGGCCAGATACGCAGTATTTT.